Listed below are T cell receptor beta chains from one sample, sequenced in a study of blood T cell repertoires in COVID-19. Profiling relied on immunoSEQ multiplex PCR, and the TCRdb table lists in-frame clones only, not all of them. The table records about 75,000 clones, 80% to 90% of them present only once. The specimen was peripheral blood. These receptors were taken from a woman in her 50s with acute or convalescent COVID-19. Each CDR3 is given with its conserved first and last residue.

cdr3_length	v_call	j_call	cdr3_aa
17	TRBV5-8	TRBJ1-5	CASSRSRTGGRNQPQHF
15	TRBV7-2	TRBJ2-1	CASSSGRSSYNEQFF
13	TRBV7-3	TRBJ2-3	CASSLGGTDTQYF
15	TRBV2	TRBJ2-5	CASSEVRGIGETQYF
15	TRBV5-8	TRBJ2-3	CASSLVTGGADTQYF
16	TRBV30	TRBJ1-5	CAWSVKSGGLNQPQHF
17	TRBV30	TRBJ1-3	CAWSVSRSGGHGNTIYF
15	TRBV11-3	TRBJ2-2	CASSLDWRSTGELFF
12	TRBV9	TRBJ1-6	CASSVGGSPLHF
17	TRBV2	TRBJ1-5	CASLGHGGSYSNQPQHF
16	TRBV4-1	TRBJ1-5	CASSQDIQGNNQPQHF
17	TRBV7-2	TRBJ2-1	CASSQTSGRPAWNEQFF
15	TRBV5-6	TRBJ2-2	CASSYRDRAPGELFF
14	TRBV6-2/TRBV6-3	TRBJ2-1	CASSYSTDYNEQFF
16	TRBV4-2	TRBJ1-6	CASSQELAFQGSPLHF
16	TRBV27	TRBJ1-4	CASSHRGLSTNEKLFF
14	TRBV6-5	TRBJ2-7	CASRPQGVPYEQYF
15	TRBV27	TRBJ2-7	CASSSPTSGKYEQYF
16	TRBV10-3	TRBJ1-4	CAISEGVVATNEKLFF
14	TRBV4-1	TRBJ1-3	CASSQVRGRNTIYF
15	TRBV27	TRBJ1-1	CASSLQGTGKPEAFF
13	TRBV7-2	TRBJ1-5	CASSYRGQQPQHF
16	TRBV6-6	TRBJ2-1	CASSPPGSGIRNEQFF
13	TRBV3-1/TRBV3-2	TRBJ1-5	CASSQGHNQPQHF
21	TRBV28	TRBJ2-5	CASSLSNQRRASGNFQETQYF
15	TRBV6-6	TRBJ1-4	CASSSRGEANEKLFF
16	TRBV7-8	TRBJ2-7	CASSLTTRGRGYEQYF
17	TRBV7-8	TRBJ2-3	CASSLAQGRGGTDTQYF
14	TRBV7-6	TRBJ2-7	CASSRSGGAYEQYF
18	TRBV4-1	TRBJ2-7	CASSQDHGGLTSMDEQYF
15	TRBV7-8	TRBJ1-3	CASSSSGNSGNTIYF
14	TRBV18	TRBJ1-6	CASANQGPYSPLHF
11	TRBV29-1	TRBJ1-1	CSVGFRGEAFF
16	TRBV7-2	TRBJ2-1	CASSWSGSGPYNEQFF
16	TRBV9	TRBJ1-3	CASSAGGTVPGNTIYF
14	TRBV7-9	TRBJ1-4	CASSLARDDEKLFF
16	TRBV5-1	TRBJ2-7	CASSTRAGGFSYEQYF
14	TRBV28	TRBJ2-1	CASSLSGLLNEQFF
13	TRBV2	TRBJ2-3	CATLQAGADTQYF
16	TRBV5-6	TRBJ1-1	CASSWGTGGRNTEAFF
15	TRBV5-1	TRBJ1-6	CASSLDLGGNSPLHF
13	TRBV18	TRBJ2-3	CASSPSITDTQYF